This TCR beta chain was found in a study of beta chain features in type 1 diabetes. Study summary: The samples had about 110,000,000 sorted cells examined in all.

This CDR3 has 14 residues. Trimming shortened V by 1 base and J by 0 bases, and 4 bases separated the two germline ends. CDR1 SGHTA and CDR2 FQGTGA come from the germline V gene. Overall study findings and caveats: Compared with healthy donors, patients appeared to share more similar naive, central memory and regulatory TCRB repertoires. Shorter TCRB CDR3s, moderately but significantly so, marked every one of the four CD4+ subsets in Type 1 diabetes patients.

Since all of the isolated RNA was reverse transcribed, expressed TCRB transcripts were what got sequenced. This table comes from immunoSEQ multiplex PCR, and its TCRdb copy is limited to in-frame clones, with some not included. The sample shows 300,000 to 450,000 clones, approximately 12% of them seen only once. As concerns this clone: Its specificity is unknown.

One heparinised blood draw, averaging roughly 120 mL, came from each donor. CD4+ naive, central memory, regulatory and stem cell-like memory subsets were isolated by sorting on CD45RO/CCR7/CD25/CD127/CD95/CD27. The sequence derives from a woman under 30 with type 1 diabetes. The rearrangement joins TRBV7-3 to TRBJ2-1; the D is unclear. Specimen: naive CD4+ T cells from blood. The CDR3 nucleotides are TGTGCCAGCAGCTTAATGAGCTCCTACAATGAGCAGTTCTTC. It encodes CASSLMSSYNEQFF.